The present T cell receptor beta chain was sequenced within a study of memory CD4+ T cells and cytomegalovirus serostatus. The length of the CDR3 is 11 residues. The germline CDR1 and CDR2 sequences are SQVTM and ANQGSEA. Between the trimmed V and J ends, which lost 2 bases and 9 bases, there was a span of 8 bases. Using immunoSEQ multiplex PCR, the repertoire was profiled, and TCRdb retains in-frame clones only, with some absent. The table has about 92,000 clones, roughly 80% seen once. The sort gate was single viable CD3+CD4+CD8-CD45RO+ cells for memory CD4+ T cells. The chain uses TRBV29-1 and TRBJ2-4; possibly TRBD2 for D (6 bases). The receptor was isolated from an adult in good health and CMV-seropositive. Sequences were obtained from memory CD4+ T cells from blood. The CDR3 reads CSVEQGGIQYF. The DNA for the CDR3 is TGCAGCGTTGAACAGGGAGGCATTCAGTACTTC.